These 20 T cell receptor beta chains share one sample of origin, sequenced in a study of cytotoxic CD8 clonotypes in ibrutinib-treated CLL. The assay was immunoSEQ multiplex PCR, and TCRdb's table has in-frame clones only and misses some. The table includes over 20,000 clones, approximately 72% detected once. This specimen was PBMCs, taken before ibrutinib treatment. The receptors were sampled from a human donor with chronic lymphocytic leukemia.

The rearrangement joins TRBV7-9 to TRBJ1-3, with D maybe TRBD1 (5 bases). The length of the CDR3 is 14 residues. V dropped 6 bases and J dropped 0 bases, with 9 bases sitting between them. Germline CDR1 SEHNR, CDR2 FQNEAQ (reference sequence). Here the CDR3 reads CASRLGGSGNTIYF. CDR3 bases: TGTGCCAGCAGACTCGGGGGCTCTGGAAACACCATATATTTT. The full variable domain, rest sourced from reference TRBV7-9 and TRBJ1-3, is DTGVSQNPRHKITKRGQNVTFRCDPISEHNRLYWYRQTLGQGPEFLTYFQNEAQLEKSRLLSDRFSAERPKGSFSTLEIQRTEQGDSAMYLCASRLGGSGNTIYFGEGSWLTVV.

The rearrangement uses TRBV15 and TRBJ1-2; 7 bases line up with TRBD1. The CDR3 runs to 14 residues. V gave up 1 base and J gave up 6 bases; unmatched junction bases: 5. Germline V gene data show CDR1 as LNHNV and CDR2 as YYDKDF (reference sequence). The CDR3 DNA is TGTGCCACCAGCAGAGTTGACAGGGAGGATGGCTACACCTTC. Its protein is CATSRVDREDGYTF.

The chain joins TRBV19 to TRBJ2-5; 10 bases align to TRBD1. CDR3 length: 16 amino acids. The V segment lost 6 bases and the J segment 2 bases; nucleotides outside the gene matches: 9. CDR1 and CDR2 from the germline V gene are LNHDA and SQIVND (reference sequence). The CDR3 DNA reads TGTGCCAGTAGCCCGTCGGGGACAGGGGCTCAAGAGACCCAGTACTTC. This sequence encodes CASSPSGTGAQETQYF. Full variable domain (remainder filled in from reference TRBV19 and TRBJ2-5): DGGITQSPKYLFRKEGQNVTLSCEQNLNHDAMYWYRQDPGQGLRLIYYSQIVNDFQKGDIAEGYSVSREKKESFPLTVTSAQKNPTAFYLCASSPSGTGAQETQYFGPGTRLLVL.

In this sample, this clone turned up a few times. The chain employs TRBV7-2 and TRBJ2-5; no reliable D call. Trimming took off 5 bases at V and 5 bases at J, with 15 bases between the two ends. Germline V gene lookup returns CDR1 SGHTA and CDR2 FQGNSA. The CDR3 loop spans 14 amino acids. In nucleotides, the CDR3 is TGTGCCAGCAGCCCGTCGAAAGGCTGGGAGACCCAGTACTTC. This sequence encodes CASSPSKGWETQYF.

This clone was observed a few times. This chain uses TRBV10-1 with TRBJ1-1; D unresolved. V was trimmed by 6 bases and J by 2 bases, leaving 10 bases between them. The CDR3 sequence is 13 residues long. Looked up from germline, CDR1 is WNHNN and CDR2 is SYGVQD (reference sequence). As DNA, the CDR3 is TGCGCCAGCAGGCTTGCCAAAAACACTGAAGCTTTCTTT. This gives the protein CASRLAKNTEAFF.

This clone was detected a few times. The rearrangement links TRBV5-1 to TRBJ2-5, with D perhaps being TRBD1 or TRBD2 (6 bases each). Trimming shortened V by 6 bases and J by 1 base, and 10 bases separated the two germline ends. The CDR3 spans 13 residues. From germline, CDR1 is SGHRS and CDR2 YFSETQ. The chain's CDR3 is CASTGDTQETQYF. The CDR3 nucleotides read TGCGCCAGCACGGGGGACACCCAAGAGACCCAGTACTTC.

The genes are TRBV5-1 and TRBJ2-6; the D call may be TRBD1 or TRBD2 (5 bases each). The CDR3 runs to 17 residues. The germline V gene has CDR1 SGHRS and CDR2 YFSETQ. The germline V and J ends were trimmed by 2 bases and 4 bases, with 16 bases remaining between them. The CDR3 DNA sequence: TGCGCCAGCAGCTTCGGGACCTCGGATTCAGGGGCCAACGTCCTGACTTTC. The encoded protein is CASSFGTSDSGANVLTF.

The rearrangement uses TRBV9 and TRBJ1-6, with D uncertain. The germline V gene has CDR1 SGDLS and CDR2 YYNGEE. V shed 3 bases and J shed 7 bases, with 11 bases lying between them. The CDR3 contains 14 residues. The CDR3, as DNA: TGTGCCAGCAGCGGACTAGTGAGGAATTCACCCCTCCACTTT. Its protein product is CASSGLVRNSPLHF.

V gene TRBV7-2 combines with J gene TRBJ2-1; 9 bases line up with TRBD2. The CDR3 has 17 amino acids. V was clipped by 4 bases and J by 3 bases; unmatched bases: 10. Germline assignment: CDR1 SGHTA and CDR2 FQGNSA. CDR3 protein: CASSSLSGSHGYNEQFF. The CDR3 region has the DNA TGTGCCAGCAGCTCCCTTAGCGGGAGTCATGGCTACAATGAGCAGTTCTTC.

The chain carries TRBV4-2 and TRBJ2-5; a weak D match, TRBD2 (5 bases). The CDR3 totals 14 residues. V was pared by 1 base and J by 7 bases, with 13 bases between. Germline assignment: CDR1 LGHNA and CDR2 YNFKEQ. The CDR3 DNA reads TGTGCCAGCAGCCAAGTCCCGCACGGGGTGACCCAGTACTTC. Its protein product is CASSQVPHGVTQYF.

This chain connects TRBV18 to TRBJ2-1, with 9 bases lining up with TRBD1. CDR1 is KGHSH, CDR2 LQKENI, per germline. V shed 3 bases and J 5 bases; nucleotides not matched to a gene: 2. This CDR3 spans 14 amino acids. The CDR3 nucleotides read TGTGCCAGCTCACCGGGACAGGGCCACAATGAGCAGTTCTTC. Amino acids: CASSPGQGHNEQFF.

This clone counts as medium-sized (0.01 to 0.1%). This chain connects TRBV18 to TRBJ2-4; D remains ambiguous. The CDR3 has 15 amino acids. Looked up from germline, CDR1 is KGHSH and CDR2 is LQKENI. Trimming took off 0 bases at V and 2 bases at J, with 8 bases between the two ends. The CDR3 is CASSPPISPKNIQYF. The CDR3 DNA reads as TGTGCCAGCTCACCACCGATCTCCCCCAAAAACATTCAGTACTTC.

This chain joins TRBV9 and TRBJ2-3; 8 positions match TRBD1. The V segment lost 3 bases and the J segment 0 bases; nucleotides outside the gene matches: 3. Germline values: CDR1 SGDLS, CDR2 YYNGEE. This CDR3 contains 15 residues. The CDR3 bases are TGTGCCAGCAGCGCCAGACAGGGGAGCACAGATACGCAGTATTTT. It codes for CASSARQGSTDTQYF.

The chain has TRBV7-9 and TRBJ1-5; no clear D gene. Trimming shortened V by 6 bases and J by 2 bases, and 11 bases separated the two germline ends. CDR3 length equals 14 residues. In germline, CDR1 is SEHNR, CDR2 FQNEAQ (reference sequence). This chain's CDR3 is CASSRSLGNQPQHF. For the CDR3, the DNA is TGTGCCAGCAGTCGATCCCTTGGCAATCAGCCCCAGCATTTT.

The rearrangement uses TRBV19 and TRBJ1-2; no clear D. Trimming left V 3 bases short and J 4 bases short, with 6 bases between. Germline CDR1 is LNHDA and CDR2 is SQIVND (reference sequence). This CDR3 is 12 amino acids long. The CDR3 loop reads CASSMRTYGYTF. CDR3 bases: TGTGCCAGTAGTATGAGGACCTATGGCTACACCTTC.

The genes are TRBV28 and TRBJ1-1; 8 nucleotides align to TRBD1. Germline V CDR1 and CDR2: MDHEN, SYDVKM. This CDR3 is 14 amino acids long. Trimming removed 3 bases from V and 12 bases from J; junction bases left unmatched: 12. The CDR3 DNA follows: TGTGCCAGCAGTTTTTTGACAGGGGATGCTAGCCCTTTCTTT. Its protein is CASSFLTGDASPFF.

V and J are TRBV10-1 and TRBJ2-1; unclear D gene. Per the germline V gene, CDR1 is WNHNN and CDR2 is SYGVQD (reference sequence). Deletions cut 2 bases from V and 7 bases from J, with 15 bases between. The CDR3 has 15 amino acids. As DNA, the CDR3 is TGCGCCAGCAGTGAGAGTCGGCGTAGGTTAAATGAGCAGTTCTTC. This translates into CASSESRRRLNEQFF.

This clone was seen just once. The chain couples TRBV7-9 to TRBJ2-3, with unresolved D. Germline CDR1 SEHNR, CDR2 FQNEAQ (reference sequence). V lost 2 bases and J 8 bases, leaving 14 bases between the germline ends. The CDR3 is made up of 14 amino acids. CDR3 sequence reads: CASSLYSVPSTQYF. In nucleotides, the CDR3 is TGTGCCAGCAGCTTATATTCTGTTCCCAGTACGCAGTATTTT.

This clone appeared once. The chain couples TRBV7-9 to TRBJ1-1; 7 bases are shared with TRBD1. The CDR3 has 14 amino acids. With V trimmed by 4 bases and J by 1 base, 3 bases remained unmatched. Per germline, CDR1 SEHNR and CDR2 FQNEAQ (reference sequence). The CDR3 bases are TGTGCCAGCAGCTGGGGACAGACGAACACTGAAGCTTTCTTT. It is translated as CASSWGQTNTEAFF. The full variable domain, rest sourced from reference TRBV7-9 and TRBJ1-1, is DTGVSQNPRHKITKRGQNVTFRCDPISEHNRLYWYRQTLGQGPEFLTYFQNEAQLEKSRLLSDRFSAERPKGSFSTLEIQRTEQGDSAMYLCASSWGQTNTEAFFGQGTRLTVV.

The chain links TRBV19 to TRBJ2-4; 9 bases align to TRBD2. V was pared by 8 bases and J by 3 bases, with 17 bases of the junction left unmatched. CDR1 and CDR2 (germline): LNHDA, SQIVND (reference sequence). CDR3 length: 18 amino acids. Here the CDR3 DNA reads TGTGCCAGTGGAGGCGGGAGGGCCCATTCAATGGTCAAAAACATTCAGTACTTC. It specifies CASGGGRAHSMVKNIQYF.